These 13 T cell receptor beta chains were sequenced from one sample in a study of CD8+ T cells in alopecia areata. Treatment in this sample: oral pan-JAK inhibitor, 5-10 mg twice daily. Sequencing templates came from extracted RNA that was reverse transcribed into cDNA. Some clones are missing from TCRdb's copy, which holds only in-frame ones; the method was immunoSEQ multiplex PCR. The data contain some 190,000 clones, 45% to 75% of them seen just once; the ten biggest clones take up around 0.69%. The sequencing used CD4+ T cells sorted from blood, collected at week 4, from a patient treated with tofacitinib. All receptors derive from a human donor with alopecia areata.

The chain employs TRBV27 and TRBJ1-1; TRBD1 aligns across 8 bases. Trimming took 3 bases from V and 5 from J; bases not matched to a gene: 5. The germline gives CDR1 MNHEY, CDR2 SMNVEV (reference sequence). This CDR3 spans 14 amino acids. This CDR3 is CASSFSDRGTEAFF. The CDR3 DNA reads TGTGCCAGCAGTTTTTCCGACAGGGGAACTGAAGCTTTCTTT.

This clone was picked up one time. V gene TRBV19 combines with J gene TRBJ1-1; a weak D match, TRBD1 (6 bases). Between the trimmed V and J ends, which lost 8 bases and 8 bases, there was a span of 21 bases. In germline, CDR1 is LNHDA, CDR2 SQIVND (reference sequence). The length of the CDR3 is 14 residues. CDR3 sequence (DNA): TGTGCCAGTCGAACTCCGGGGGCTTCTACCGAAGCTTTCTTT. It encodes CASRTPGASTEAFF.

The sample holds a few counts of this clone. The rearrangement uses TRBV29-1 and TRBJ2-7; tentatively, D is TRBD2 (6 bases). The V and J ends lost 4 bases and 2 bases respectively, with 12 bases between them. In germline, CDR1 is SQVTM, CDR2 ANQGSEA. The CDR3 is 13 residues long. CDR3 nucleotide sequence: TGCAGCGTTGTAGGCGGGGTCCCCTACGAGCAGTACTTC. Translating gives CSVVGGVPYEQYF.

The chain links TRBV19 to TRBJ2-3; 11 bases align to TRBD2. Germline trimming cut 4 bases from V and 4 bases from J; bases unmatched to any gene: 4. The length of the CDR3 is 15 residues. The germline V gene has CDR1 LNHDA and CDR2 SQIVND (reference sequence). CDR3 nucleotide sequence: TGTGCCAGTAGTAGAACTAGCGGGAGCCCAGATACGCAGTATTTT. Its translation is CASSRTSGSPDTQYF.

This chain uses TRBV19 with TRBJ1-5; D uncertain. The CDR3 runs to 13 residues. Germline V gives CDR1 LNHDA, CDR2 SQIVND (reference sequence). The V and J ends lost 6 bases and 5 bases respectively, with 11 bases between them. CDR3 protein: CASSGNRYQPQHF. For the CDR3, the DNA is TGTGCCAGTAGCGGTAACAGATATCAGCCCCAGCATTTT.

J is TRBJ2-1 and V is TRBV10-3; TRBD2 aligns across 8 bases. The CDR3 runs 13 residues. Germline-derived CDR1 and CDR2 are ENHRY and SYGVKD. The V segment lost 10 bases and the J segment 6 bases; nucleotides outside the gene matches: 8. Written as DNA, the CDR3 is TGTGCCACGGGTAGCGGGAAGACCAATGAGCAGTTCTTC. Protein sequence: CATGSGKTNEQFF.

The V gene is TRBV11-2, the J gene TRBJ2-3, with 12 bases aligning to TRBD2. The CDR3 length is 18 residues. The junction had 13 bases not matched to a gene; V was cut back by 4 bases and J by 5 bases. Per germline, CDR1 SGHAT and CDR2 FQNNGV. Here the CDR3 DNA reads TGTGCCAGCAGCTGGCCCCCGGGACTAGCGGGCTCACTAGATACGCAGTATTTT. Amino acids: CASSWPPGLAGSLDTQYF.

Comments on this clone: One end of the junction varies from germline; a read error may be responsible. The rearrangement links TRBV2 to TRBJ2-6; 9 bases align to TRBD1. This CDR3 comprises 16 residues. CDR1 is SNHLY and CDR2 is FYNNEI in the germline V gene. The CDR3 sequence is CASSRQGGNGANGLTF. The CDR3 DNA reads as TGTGCCAGCAGTCGACAGGGGGGGAACGGGGCCAACGGCCTGACTTTC. The variable domain in full, with the rest retrieved from reference TRBV2 and TRBJ2-6, is EPEVTQTPSHQVTQMGQEVILRCVPISNHLYFYWYRQILGQKVEFLVSFYNNEISEKSEIFDDQFSVERPDGSNFTLKIRSTKLEDSAMYFCASSRQGGNGANGLTFGAGSRLTVL.

The rearrangement links TRBV27 to TRBJ2-3; D ambiguous. V was cut by 3 bases and J by 1 base, with 11 bases left in between. From germline, CDR1 is MNHEY and CDR2 SMNVEV (reference sequence). The CDR3 sequence is 15 residues long. CDR3 region: CASSFRVMGTDTQYF. As DNA, the CDR3 is TGTGCCAGCAGTTTTCGAGTGATGGGCACAGATACGCAGTATTTT.

The chain joins TRBV11-1 to TRBJ2-1; 14 bases line up with TRBD2. Germline trimming cut 3 bases from V and 8 bases from J; bases unmatched to any gene: 6. Germline V gives CDR1 SGHAT, CDR2 FQDESV (reference sequence). There are 16 residues in the CDR3. CDR3: CASSLTTSGRADEQFF. The CDR3 DNA sequence: TGTGCCAGCAGCTTGACGACTAGCGGGAGGGCCGATGAGCAGTTCTTC.

The chain joins TRBV5-1 to TRBJ2-5; tentative D call: TRBD2 (6 bases). V was clipped by 0 bases and J by 6 bases, with 15 bases between them. The length of the CDR3 is 15 residues. The V gene's germline CDR1 is SGHRS and CDR2 YFSETQ. The CDR3 DNA reads as TGCGCCAGCAGCTTGGGTACTCAGGCGGGGCAGACCCAGTACTTC. Its protein is CASSLGTQAGQTQYF.

The CDR3 region is CASSFLTNTGELFF. The CDR3 DNA follows: TGTGCCAGCAGCTTCCTGACGAACACCGGGGAGCTGTTTTTT. The V call is TRBV5-4, the J call TRBJ2-2; D uncertain. V gave up 2 bases and J gave up 0 bases, with 5 bases separating them. There are 14 residues in the CDR3. Germline CDR1 reads SGHNT; CDR2 reads YYREEE (reference sequence).

V and J are TRBV7-8 and TRBJ2-7, with 11 bases that match TRBD2. Trimming took 5 bases from V and 3 from J; bases not matched to a gene: 9. Germline V gene lookup returns CDR1 SGHVS and CDR2 FQNEAQ. The CDR3 has 16 residues. As DNA, the CDR3 is TGTGCCAGCAGCAACGCGGGACTAGCGGCCTACTACGAGCAGTACTTC. This encodes CASSNAGLAAYYEQYF.